The sequence of this T cell receptor (beta chain) was determined in a study of blood T cell repertoires in COVID-19. Study summary: Samples of COVID-19 (acute and convalescent) were obtained from the United States, Italy and Spain.

This clone has a handful of counts. Authors' analysis steps: Using reference gene primer amplification, nucleated cell counts were estimated. Here immunoSEQ multiplex PCR was the method, and the copy in TCRdb shows in-frame clones only, minus some. The DNA was the basis for D and trimming; V, J and clone size are from that table. The sample yields about 39,000 clones, 85% to 90% seen once. The sequenced sample consisted of peripheral blood. The receptor was derived from a man aged 55-75 years with acute or convalescent COVID-19.

CDR3 sequence: CASSIYRDGADTQYF. The CDR3 bases are TGTGCCAGTAGTATCTACAGGGACGGGGCAGATACGCAGTATTTT. This sequence joins TRBV19 and TRBJ2-3; TRBD1 is a possible D gene (6 bases). The germline V gene encodes CDR1 LNHDA and CDR2 SQIVND (reference sequence). This CDR3 is 15 amino acids long. With 3 bases removed from V and 4 bases from J, the gap between germline ends came to 14 bases.